Presented here are 18 T cell receptor beta chains from one specimen sequenced in a study of blood T cell repertoires in COVID-19. Here immunoSEQ multiplex PCR was the method, and the copy in TCRdb shows in-frame clones only, minus some. The sample records roughly 460,000 clones, around nine tenths being singletons. The sample comprised peripheral blood. The receptors derive from a young man with COVID-19, enrolled during active disease.

V usage is TRBV24-1 and J usage is TRBJ1-4; 8 positions agree with TRBD1. The CDR3 loop spans 16 amino acids. The J segment lost 6 bases and the V segment lost 2 bases, leaving 7 bases of the junction unmatched. Germline values: CDR1 KGHDR, CDR2 SFDVKD. The CDR3 bases are TGTGCCACCAGTGATTGGTACAGGGGGGAGGATGAAAAACTGTTTTTT. It is translated as CATSDWYRGEDEKLFF.

The chain employs TRBV7-2 and TRBJ2-3; 11 nucleotides line up with TRBD2. The CDR3 totals 16 residues. Trimming took 3 bases from V and 5 from J; bases not matched to a gene: 7. Germline values: CDR1 SGHTA, CDR2 FQGNSA. CDR3 DNA sequence: TGTGCCAGCAGCTTGATGGTAGGACTAGCGGGAGATACGCAGTATTTT. Protein: CASSLMVGLAGDTQYF.

The chain recombines TRBV3-1 (or the pseudogene TRBV3-2) with TRBJ2-1, with 12 bases fitting TRBD2. This CDR3 is built from 18 residues. The germline gives CDR1 LGHDT, CDR2 YNNKEL (reference sequence). Unmatched junction bases numbered 10, after V lost 0 bases and J lost 7 bases. CDR3 region: CASSQEQARTSGKNEQFF. CDR3 coding DNA: TGTGCCAGCAGCCAAGAGCAAGCGCGGACTAGCGGGAAGAATGAGCAGTTCTTC.

The chain combines TRBV5-4 with TRBJ1-2; the D gene is possibly TRBD1 (6 bases). The V end lost 5 bases, the J end lost 1 base, and 9 bases lay between the germline ends. CDR3 length equals 13 residues. Germline V gives CDR1 SGHNT, CDR2 YYREEE (reference sequence). The DNA of the CDR3 is TGTGCCAGCAGACCAGGGGATAACTATGGCTACACCTTC. It encodes CASRPGDNYGYTF.

The chain employs TRBV6-5 and TRBJ2-5; the D gene is possibly TRBD2 (6 bases). V was clipped by 6 bases and J by 3 bases, with 14 bases between them. The CDR3 is made up of 14 amino acids. Per the germline V gene, CDR1 is MNHEY and CDR2 is SVGAGI. In nucleotides, the CDR3 is TGTGCCAGCAGAGGGGACTTGGGAGAAGAGACCCAGTACTTC. Translated: CASRGDLGEETQYF.

The chain has TRBV5-5 and TRBJ2-1, with D possibly matching TRBD2 (6 bases). V gave up 3 bases and J gave up 0 bases, with 13 bases separating them. Germline V CDR1 and CDR2: SGHKS, YYEKEE (reference sequence). The CDR3 extends over 16 amino acids. This CDR3 reads CASSSRTTTSYNEQFF. In nucleotides, the CDR3 is TGTGCCAGCAGCTCGAGGACTACCACCTCCTACAATGAGCAGTTCTTC.

The chain has TRBV15 and TRBJ2-1, with D maybe TRBD2 (5 bases). The germline V gene encodes CDR1 LNHNV and CDR2 YYDKDF (reference sequence). This CDR3 has 15 residues. V was clipped by 0 bases and J by 3 bases, with 9 bases between them. The CDR3 DNA follows: TGTGCCACCAGCAGAGATCTAGCTGGCTACAATGAGCAGTTCTTC. Translation gives CATSRDLAGYNEQFF.

The gene calls are TRBV10-3 and TRBJ1-5; 7 nucleotides agree with TRBD1. Germline V lookup: CDR1 ENHRY, CDR2 SYGVKD. The CDR3 totals 13 residues. Losses at the gene ends were 5 bases for V and 7 bases for J; bases not matched to a gene: 5. The CDR3 loop is CAISMQGGQPQHF. CDR3 DNA: TGTGCCATCAGTATGCAGGGGGGACAGCCCCAGCATTTT.

The rearrangement links TRBV10-3 to TRBJ2-1; 9 bases are a match to TRBD1. CDR1 and CDR2 (germline): ENHRY, SYGVKD. The CDR3 loop spans 17 amino acids. Unmatched junction bases numbered 19, after V lost 7 bases and J lost 9 bases. CDR3 coding DNA: TGTGCCATCATGGGAGATATGGGACAGGGAAAGTTCGGTGAGCAGTTCTTC. This encodes CAIMGDMGQGKFGEQFF.

The chain is built from TRBV18 and TRBJ1-6; possibly TRBD1 for D (6 bases). Germline values: CDR1 KGHSH, CDR2 LQKENI. CDR3 length equals 19 residues. Between the trimmed V and J ends, which lost 1 base and 0 bases, there was a span of 16 bases. The CDR3 DNA sequence: TGTGCCAGCTCACCACTCCCCGGGACACTGAGCTCCTATAATTCACCCCTCCACTTT. Its protein product is CASSPLPGTLSSYNSPLHF.

On this clone: This sample also contains other DNA sequences that code for the same CDR3. The CDR3 nucleotides read TGTGCCAGCAGTTATAGCGGGGGGGCCGGAGATACGCAGTATTTT. It is translated as CASSYSGGAGDTQYF. This chain connects TRBV6-5 to TRBJ2-3; 11 nucleotides line up with TRBD2. V shed 3 bases and J 5 bases; nucleotides not matched to a gene: 4. This CDR3 has 15 residues. Germline values: CDR1 MNHEY, CDR2 SVGAGI.

Notes on this clone: The junction departs from germline at one end; a sequencing error may be responsible. The identical CDR3 is also encoded by other nucleotide sequences in the sample. The chain has TRBV6-6 and TRBJ1-1; 9 nucleotides match TRBD1. The CDR3 runs 13 residues. Germline values: CDR1 MNHNY, CDR2 SVGAGI (reference sequence). In nucleotides, the CDR3 is TGTGCCAGCAGTTCTACAGGGGGCACTGAGGCTTTCTTT. It yields the protein CASSSTGGTEAFF.

This chain uses TRBV24-1 with TRBJ2-1; perhaps TRBD2 as D (6 bases). Germline assignment: CDR1 KGHDR and CDR2 SFDVKD. The CDR3 runs to 13 residues. V dropped 4 bases and J dropped 7 bases, with 10 bases sitting between them. The CDR3: CATSDPRGNEQFF. The CDR3 bases are TGTGCCACCAGTGACCCCCGGGGGAATGAGCAGTTCTTC.

The chain joins TRBV4-1 to TRBJ2-7; maybe TRBD1 (6 bases). The CDR3 is made up of 14 amino acids. The germline gives CDR1 MGHRA, CDR2 YSYEKL. V lost 2 bases to trimming and J lost 3 bases, with 11 bases between them. CDR3 DNA sequence: TGCGCCAGCAGCCAAATAGGACAGAACTACGAGCAGTACTTC. Translated, it gives CASSQIGQNYEQYF.

This sequence joins TRBV6-6 and TRBJ2-2; 7 bases fit TRBD2. With 4 bases clipped from V and 7 bases from J, the junction kept 6 bases outside the gene matches. From germline, CDR1 is MNHNY and CDR2 SVGAGI (reference sequence). The CDR3 has 14 residues. This CDR3 is CASSSSSGHGELFF. CDR3 coding DNA: TGTGCCAGCAGTTCTTCTAGCGGCCACGGGGAGCTGTTTTTT.

Remarks on this clone: Germline and junction disagree at one end, which may indicate a read error. V usage is TRBV10-1 and J usage is TRBJ2-7; 7 positions match TRBD1. Germline V gene lookup returns CDR1 WNHNN and CDR2 SYGVQD (reference sequence). The CDR3 is 13 residues long. This CDR3 is CVSSAPGQNEQYF. The CDR3 region has the DNA TGCGTCAGCAGTGCTCCGGGACAGAACGAGCAGTACTTC.

The sample holds a few counts of this clone. The chain has TRBV23-1 and TRBJ1-5, with 7 bases aligning to TRBD1. TRBV23-1 is an ORF, and what it does is uncertain. The CDR3 length is 16 residues. V lost 0 bases, J lost 5 bases, and 7 bases stayed unmatched. CDR3 loop: CASSQSEGAGDQPQHF. The CDR3 nucleotides read TGCGCCAGCAGTCAATCAGAGGGGGCTGGAGATCAGCCCCAGCATTTT.

The V call is TRBV14, the J call TRBJ2-5, with D perhaps matching TRBD2 (7 bases). Germline values: CDR1 SGHDN, CDR2 FVKESK. The CDR3 extends over 12 amino acids. Trimming removed 9 bases at V and 4 bases at J, with 12 bases between. The CDR3 spells CASRGASETQYF. The CDR3 DNA reads as TGTGCCAGTCGGGGGGCATCAGAGACCCAGTACTTC.